This TCR beta chain was documented in a study of post-analysis software for immune sequencing data. The V end was cut by 5 bases, the J end by 6 bases, with 16 bases between. Germline loops: CDR1 MNHNY, CDR2 SVGAGI (reference sequence). CDR3 length: 15 amino acids. This clonotype was seen a few times. Antigen unknown. Study-level points and caveats: The authors found that F measure strongly co-clustered same-batch samples. In multiple sclerosis, normalized Chao1 diversity was significantly below that of controls. Controls had lower frequencies than patients of a handful of TRBV segments, which included TRBV5-6, TRBV5-1 and TRBV20-1.

Unique molecular identifiers were present in the TCR beta cDNA libraries. Each CDR3 protein is one row after TCRdb ran MiXCR on the PCR reads. The repertoire holds more than 500,000 distinct CDR3 sequences, with 30% to 40% as singletons. V is TRBV6-6 and J is TRBJ2-2, with D maybe TRBD2 (6 bases). This clonotype was sampled from a girl aged 2-17 years with multiple sclerosis. Sequenced: blood. CDR3 sequence reads: CASSHGTRGPGELFF. In DNA form, the CDR3 reads TGTGCCAGCAGTCACGGGACTCGTGGCCCCGGGGAGCTGTTTTTT.